The 13 T cell receptor beta chains below come from one sample, sequenced in a study of blood T cell repertoires in COVID-19. The repertoire was sequenced with immunoSEQ multiplex PCR; TCRdb's copy has only in-frame clones and lacks some. The data contain about 190,000 clones, almost 90% of them singletons. The source material was peripheral blood. All receptors derive from a man between 50 and 59 years old with acute or convalescent COVID-19.

The chain is built from TRBV5-5 and TRBJ2-7, with 9 bases identical to TRBD2. There are 14 residues in the CDR3. CDR1 SGHKS and CDR2 YYEKEE come from the germline V gene (reference sequence). V trimming: 1 base; J trimming: 4 bases; junction bases outside the gene matches: 3. The CDR3 nucleotides are TGTGCCAGCAGCTTGACTAGCGGGTTTTACGAGCAGTACTTC. Amino acid sequence: CASSLTSGFYEQYF.

The rearrangement uses TRBV6-6 and TRBJ1-5; weak D call: TRBD1 (6 bases). With 6 bases removed from V and 5 bases from J, the gap between germline ends came to 17 bases. Germline V lookup: CDR1 MNHNY, CDR2 SVGAGI (reference sequence). There are 15 residues in the CDR3. The CDR3 loop reads CASRPTQGTHQPQHF. The CDR3, as DNA: TGTGCCAGCAGACCGACCCAGGGGACGCATCAGCCCCAGCATTTT.

This sequence joins TRBV19 and TRBJ2-1; 9 positions match TRBD2. The J segment lost 8 bases and the V segment lost 4 bases, leaving 9 bases of the junction unmatched. Germline CDR1 LNHDA, CDR2 SQIVND (reference sequence). The CDR3 is made up of 15 amino acids. The CDR3: CASSKSGGTVDEQFF. The CDR3, as DNA: TGTGCCAGTAGTAAAAGCGGGGGGACGGTTGATGAGCAGTTCTTC. The full variable domain, with the rest looked up from reference TRBV19 and TRBJ2-1, is DGGITQSPKYLFRKEGQNVTLSCEQNLNHDAMYWYRQDPGQGLRLIYYSQIVNDFQKGDIAEGYSVSREKKESFPLTVTSAQKNPTAFYLCASSKSGGTVDEQFFGPGTRLTVL.

The rearrangement uses TRBV27 and TRBJ1-6; D is ambiguous. CDR3 length equals 14 residues. Trimming left V 4 bases short and J 5 bases short, with 9 bases between. CDR1 is MNHEY, CDR2 SMNVEV, per germline (reference sequence). This CDR3 reads CASSSDTHNSPLHF. The CDR3 region has the DNA TGTGCCAGCAGTTCCGACACCCATAATTCACCCCTCCACTTT.

CDR3 in amino acids: CASSGLEGWSTGELFF. For the CDR3, the DNA is TGTGCCAGCAGCGGATTGGAGGGTTGGAGCACCGGGGAGCTGTTTTTT. The chain uses TRBV9 and TRBJ2-2, with a tentative D call TRBD2 (6 bases). Germline V lookup: CDR1 SGDLS, CDR2 YYNGEE. V lost 3 bases, J lost 4 bases, and 16 bases lay in between. CDR3 length equals 16 residues.

The gene calls are TRBV7-6 and TRBJ2-2; D is unclear. The V end was cut by 3 bases, the J end by 0 bases, with 8 bases between. This CDR3 contains 15 residues. Germline V CDR1 and CDR2: SGHVS, FNYEAQ. The CDR3 here is CASSFEATNTGELFF. The DNA for the CDR3 is TGTGCCAGCAGCTTTGAGGCAACGAACACCGGGGAGCTGTTTTTT.

This clone came up once. The chain recombines TRBV7-2 with TRBJ1-5; 9 bases line up with TRBD1. Germline V gives CDR1 SGHTA, CDR2 FQGNSA. The V segment lost 5 bases and the J segment 16 bases; nucleotides outside the gene matches: 9. This CDR3 contains 12 residues. The CDR3 bases are TGTGCCAGCAGCCTGGACAGGGGAATCCCTCATTTT. Amino acids: CASSLDRGIPHF.

This chain joins TRBV7-3 and TRBJ2-7, with 13 bases lining up with TRBD2. With V trimmed by 5 bases and J by 4 bases, 8 bases remained unmatched. CDR1 is SGHTA and CDR2 is FQGTGA in the germline V gene. This CDR3 is built from 16 residues. Here the CDR3 reads CASSLPGLAGWYEQYF. In DNA, the CDR3 is TGTGCCAGCAGCCTACCGGGACTAGCGGGATGGTACGAGCAGTACTTC.

The V call is TRBV7-9, the J call TRBJ2-3, with D unclear. CDR1 SEHNR and CDR2 FQNEAQ come from the germline V gene (reference sequence). V was shortened by 4 bases and J by 2 bases, with 7 bases between the two germline ends. The length of the CDR3 is 13 residues. The CDR3 bases are TGTGCCAGCAGCTCAACTCACACAGATACGCAGTATTTT. Amino acids: CASSSTHTDTQYF.

The gene calls are TRBV28 and TRBJ2-5, with TRBD2 as a possible D gene (7 bases). CDR1 MDHEN and CDR2 SYDVKM come from the germline V gene. The CDR3 loop spans 15 amino acids. Trimming removed 10 bases from V and 2 bases from J, with 20 bases in between. The CDR3 coding sequence is TGTGCCACAGCCACTGCGGGGGCAGTTCAAGAGACCCAGTACTTC. Encoded protein: CATATAGAVQETQYF.

The chain combines TRBV5-4 with TRBJ2-1, with 9 bases that match TRBD2. Unmatched junction bases numbered 6, after V lost 4 bases and J lost 4 bases. Germline V gives CDR1 SGHNT, CDR2 YYREEE (reference sequence). The CDR3 extends over 15 amino acids. The CDR3 here is CASSLSGSGYNEQFF. The CDR3 DNA sequence: TGTGCCAGCAGCCTTAGCGGGAGCGGGTACAATGAGCAGTTCTTC.

This rearrangement joins TRBV6-2 or TRBV6-3 to TRBJ2-7; tentative D call: TRBD1 (6 bases). This CDR3 spans 15 amino acids. Germline CDR1 and CDR2: MNHEY and SVGEGT. Trimming pared 5 bases from V and 2 bases from J, leaving 16 bases between. The DNA for the CDR3 is TGTGCCAGCAGTCCCTACGTGGGGGCGGCCTACGAGCAGTACTTC. It yields the protein CASSPYVGAAYEQYF.

This chain connects TRBV29-1 to TRBJ2-7, with a weak D call TRBD2 (5 bases). Per germline, CDR1 SQVTM and CDR2 ANQGSEA. The CDR3 contains 11 residues. V was shortened by 7 bases and J by 5 bases, with 12 bases between the two germline ends. CDR3 DNA sequence: TGCAGCGCTAGGGCGGAGGACGAGCAGTACTTC. This codes for CSARAEDEQYF.